These 8 T cell receptor beta chains came from one sample sequenced in a study of T cells after somatic rescue of genetic block. The assay was immunoSEQ multiplex PCR, and TCRdb's table has in-frame clones only and misses some. This table has about 110,000 clones, about nine tenths appearing once. The sample taken for sequencing was peripheral blood mononuclear cells (PBMCs). These receptors were taken from a woman aged 18-30 years.

The V and J genes are TRBV4-1 and TRBJ2-7; possibly TRBD2 for D (5 bases). V shed 1 base and J shed 2 bases, with 9 bases lying between them. The CDR3 spans 14 residues. Per germline, CDR1 MGHRA and CDR2 YSYEKL. CDR3 coding DNA: TGCGCCAGCAGCCAAGGCGGGTCAACCTACGAGCAGTACTTC. Its translation: CASSQGGSTYEQYF.

This chain links TRBV2 with TRBJ1-2; D gene unclear. Per germline, CDR1 SNHLY and CDR2 FYNNEI. CDR3 size: 14 residues. V shed 4 bases and J shed 7 bases, with 16 bases lying between them. CDR3: CASSGRQAGRGYTF. CDR3 coding DNA: TGTGCCAGCAGTGGTAGGCAGGCCGGACGTGGCTACACCTTC.

The rearrangement uses TRBV5-4 and TRBJ1-3, with 11 bases identical to TRBD1. The CDR3 is 17 amino acids. Per germline, CDR1 SGHNT and CDR2 YYREEE (reference sequence). J gave up 3 bases and V 2 bases, and 7 bases lay outside the gene matches. CDR3 amino acids: CASSLSLDRGLGNTIYF. CDR3 sequence (DNA): TGTGCCAGCAGCTTATCCCTGGACAGGGGGCTTGGAAACACCATATATTTT.

The DNA for the CDR3 is TGTGCCAGCAGCTTCTCCTTCTCGGCGGGCACTGAAGCTTTCTTT. This encodes CASSFSFSAGTEAFF. This chain links TRBV5-8 with TRBJ1-1; D is unresolved. CDR3 size: 15 residues. CDR1 is SGHTS, CDR2 YDEGEE, per germline. V gave up 2 bases and J gave up 4 bases, with 15 bases separating them.

J is TRBJ2-1 and V is TRBV6-5; D remains ambiguous. V dropped 2 bases and J dropped 10 bases, with 6 bases sitting between them. Per germline, CDR1 MNHEY and CDR2 SVGAGI. This CDR3 region has 11 residues. The CDR3 loop is CASSYLGEQFF. For the CDR3, the DNA is TGTGCCAGCAGTTACCTCGGAGAGCAGTTCTTC.

The rearrangement uses TRBV5-8 and TRBJ1-5; maybe TRBD1 (6 bases). The CDR3 consists of 13 residues. V was cut by 2 bases and J by 8 bases, with 11 bases left in between. Germline lookup yields CDR1 SGHTS and CDR2 YDEGEE. Here the CDR3 DNA reads TGTGCCAGCAGCTTAACAGGGCTCGAGCCCCAGCATTTT. This sequence encodes CASSLTGLEPQHF.

The chain's CDR3 is CASSPRDGVLLNTEAFF. The CDR3 DNA sequence: TGTGCCAGCAGCCCTCGCGACGGGGTCCTTTTGAACACTGAAGCTTTCTTT. This chain joins TRBV14 and TRBJ1-1; D unclear. Germline CDR1 and CDR2: SGHDN and FVKESK. This CDR3 is 17 amino acids long. Between the trimmed V and J ends, which lost 4 bases and 0 bases, there was a span of 18 bases. The full variable domain, with the rest looked up from reference TRBV14 and TRBJ1-1, is EAGVTQFPSHSVIEKGQTVTLRCDPISGHDNLYWYRRVMGKEIKFLLHFVKESKQDESGMPNNRFLAERTGGTYSTLKVQPAELEDSGVYFCASSPRDGVLLNTEAFFGQGTRLTVV.

The genes are TRBV5-5 and TRBJ2-3; no reliable D call. In germline, CDR1 is SGHKS, CDR2 YYEKEE (reference sequence). V was trimmed by 0 bases and J by 1 base, leaving 6 bases between them. The CDR3 sequence is 14 residues long. The chain's CDR3 is CASSLGPGTDTQYF. The CDR3 DNA is TGTGCCAGCAGCTTGGGGCCCGGCACAGATACGCAGTATTTT.